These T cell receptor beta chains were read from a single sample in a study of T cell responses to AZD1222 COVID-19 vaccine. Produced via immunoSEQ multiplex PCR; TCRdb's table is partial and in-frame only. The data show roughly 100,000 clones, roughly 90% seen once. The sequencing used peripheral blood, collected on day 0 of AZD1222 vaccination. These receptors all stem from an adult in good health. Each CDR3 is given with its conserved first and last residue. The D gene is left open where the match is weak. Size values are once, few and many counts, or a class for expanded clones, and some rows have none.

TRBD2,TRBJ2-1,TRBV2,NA,TGTGCCAGCGAAGTGAGCGGGGGGGCTGTCTACAATGAGCAGTTCTTC,CASEVSGGAVYNEQFF
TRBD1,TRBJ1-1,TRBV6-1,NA,TGTGCCAGCAGTGAAGGGACAGGGCCCCCGAACACTGAAGCTTTCTTT,CASSEGTGPPNTEAFF
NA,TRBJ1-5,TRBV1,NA,TGCACCAGCAGCCGAAAAACCGACAGGGGACGGGGTCAGCCCCAGCATTTT,CTSSRKTDRGRGQPQHF
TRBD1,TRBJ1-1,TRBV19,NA,TGTGCCAGTAGGAAAGACAGGGGCACTGAAGCTTTCTTT,CASRKDRGTEAFF
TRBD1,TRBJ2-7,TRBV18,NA,TGTGCCAGCTCACAACAGGGGGAACCCTACGAGCAGTACTTC,CASSQQGEPYEQYF
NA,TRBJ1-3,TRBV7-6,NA,TGTGCCAGCAGCTTAGCCGCGGGAGGTGCTGGAAACACCATATATTTT,CASSLAAGGAGNTIYF
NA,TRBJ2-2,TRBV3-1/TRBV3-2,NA,TGTGCCAGCAGCCATCCAGGGCGGGGGGAGCTGTTTTTT,CASSHPGRGELFF
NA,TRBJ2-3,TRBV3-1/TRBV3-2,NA,TGTGCCAGCAGCCAAGACCCTAGAACAGATACGCAGTATTTT,CASSQDPRTDTQYF
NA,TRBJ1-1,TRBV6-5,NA,TGTGCCAGCAGTTACGGGCGGTACATGAACACTGAAGCTTTCTTT,CASSYGRYMNTEAFF
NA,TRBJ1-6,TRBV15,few,TGTGCCACCAGCAGAGTCCAGGGCACTAATTCACCCCTCCACTTT,CATSRVQGTNSPLHF
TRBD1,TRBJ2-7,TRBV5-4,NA,TGTGCCAGCAGCTGGGACAGGGGATTCTACGAGCAGTACTTC,CASSWDRGFYEQYF
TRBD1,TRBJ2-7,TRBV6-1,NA,TGTGCCAGCAGTGAGGCAGGGGGCGAATACGAGCAGTACTTC,CASSEAGGEYEQYF
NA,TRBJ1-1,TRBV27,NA,TGTGCCAGCAGGGACAGCGGGGGCTTTGGGGCTTTCTTT,CASRDSGGFGAFF
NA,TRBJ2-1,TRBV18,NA,TGTGCCAGCTCACCAAATCTAGATGATGAGCAGTTCTTC,CASSPNLDDEQFF
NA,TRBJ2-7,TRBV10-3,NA,TGTGCCATCAGTGAGCCGCGGGACACCCTCTACGAGCAGTACTTC,CAISEPRDTLYEQYF
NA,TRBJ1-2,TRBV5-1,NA,TGCGCCAGCAGCTTGGAGGAAGGCTACACCTTC,CASSLEEGYTF
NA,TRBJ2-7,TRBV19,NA,TGTGCCAGTAGTCCCAGAGTAAGCTACGAGCAGTACTTC,CASSPRVSYEQYF
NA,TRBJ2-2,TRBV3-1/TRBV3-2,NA,TGTGCCAGCAGCCAAAACTTTAGAGGGTGGAGCGGGGAGCTGTTTTTT,CASSQNFRGWSGELFF
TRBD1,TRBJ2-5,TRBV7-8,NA,TGTGCCAGCAGCCCCTGGGACAGGGAAGAGACCCAGTACTTC,CASSPWDREETQYF
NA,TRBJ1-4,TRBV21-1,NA,TGTGCCAGCAGCAAAGCTAAAGGGACTCCGGGCGGTGAAAAACTGTTTTTT,CASSKAKGTPGGEKLFF
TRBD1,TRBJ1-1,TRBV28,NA,TGTGCCAGCAGTTTATTTTCGGGACAGGGTTTGAACACTGAAGCTTTCTTT,CASSLFSGQGLNTEAFF
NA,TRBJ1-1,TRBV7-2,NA,TGTGCCAGCAGTCAGGGGAGGACTGAAGCTTTCTTT,CASSQGRTEAFF
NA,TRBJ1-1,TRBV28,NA,TGTGCCAGCAGTTTACGCCCGGGGTCTGAAGCTTTCTTT,CASSLRPGSEAFF
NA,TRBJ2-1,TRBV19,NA,TGTGCCAGTAGTCCCGGGACTGAGGCGTTCTTC,CASSPGTEAFF
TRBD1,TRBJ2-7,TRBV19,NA,TGTGCCAGTAGTGCGGGACAGGGCTACGAGCAGTACTTC,CASSAGQGYEQYF
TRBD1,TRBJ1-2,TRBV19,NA,TGTGCCAGTAGTACTTACCGGGACAGGGAGCCTAACTATGGCTACACCTTC,CASSTYRDREPNYGYTF
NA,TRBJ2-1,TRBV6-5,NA,TGTGCCAGCAGGATAAGTGGGGGACTCTACAATGAGCAGTTCTTC,CASRISGGLYNEQFF
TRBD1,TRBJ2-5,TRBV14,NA,TGTGCCAGCAGCCAGACGGGACAGTACCAAGAGACCCAGTACTTC,CASSQTGQYQETQYF
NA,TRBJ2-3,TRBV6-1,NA,TGTGCCAGCAGTGAAGTTAATACGCAGTATTTT,CASSEVNTQYF
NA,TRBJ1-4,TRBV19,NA,TGTGCCAGTAGTATAATGGGGGCGCGCACTAATGAAAAACTGTTTTTT,CASSIMGARTNEKLFF
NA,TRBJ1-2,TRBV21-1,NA,TGTGCCAGCAGCAAAACGGCGTCGGGGAACTATGGCTACACCTTC,CASSKTASGNYGYTF
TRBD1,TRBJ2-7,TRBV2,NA,TGTGCCAGCAGTGAGGCAGGGGGCAAGCAGTACTTC,CASSEAGGKQYF
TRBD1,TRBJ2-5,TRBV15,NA,TGTGCCACCAGCAGGGCCACAGGGGGCGTTGAGACCCAGTACTTC,CATSRATGGVETQYF
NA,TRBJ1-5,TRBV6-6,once,TGTGCCAGCAGTTCCTCGCCTGGGCCCAAAACCCAGCCCCAGCATTTT,CASSSSPGPKTQPQHF
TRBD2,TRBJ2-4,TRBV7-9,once,TGTGCCAGCAGCTCCACTAGCGGGGTAGCCAAAAACATTCAGTACTTC,CASSSTSGVAKNIQYF
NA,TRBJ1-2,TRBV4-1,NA,TGCGCCAGCAGCCAAGAGGACAGAACTAACTATGGCTACACCTTC,CASSQEDRTNYGYTF
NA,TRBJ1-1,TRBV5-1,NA,TGCGCCAGCAGCATCCGCGGTATTCACACTGAAGCTTTCTTT,CASSIRGIHTEAFF
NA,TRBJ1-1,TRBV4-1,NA,TGCGCCGGTTCTGCGCCAGGCCTAATTAATGAAGCTTTCTTT,CAGSAPGLINEAFF